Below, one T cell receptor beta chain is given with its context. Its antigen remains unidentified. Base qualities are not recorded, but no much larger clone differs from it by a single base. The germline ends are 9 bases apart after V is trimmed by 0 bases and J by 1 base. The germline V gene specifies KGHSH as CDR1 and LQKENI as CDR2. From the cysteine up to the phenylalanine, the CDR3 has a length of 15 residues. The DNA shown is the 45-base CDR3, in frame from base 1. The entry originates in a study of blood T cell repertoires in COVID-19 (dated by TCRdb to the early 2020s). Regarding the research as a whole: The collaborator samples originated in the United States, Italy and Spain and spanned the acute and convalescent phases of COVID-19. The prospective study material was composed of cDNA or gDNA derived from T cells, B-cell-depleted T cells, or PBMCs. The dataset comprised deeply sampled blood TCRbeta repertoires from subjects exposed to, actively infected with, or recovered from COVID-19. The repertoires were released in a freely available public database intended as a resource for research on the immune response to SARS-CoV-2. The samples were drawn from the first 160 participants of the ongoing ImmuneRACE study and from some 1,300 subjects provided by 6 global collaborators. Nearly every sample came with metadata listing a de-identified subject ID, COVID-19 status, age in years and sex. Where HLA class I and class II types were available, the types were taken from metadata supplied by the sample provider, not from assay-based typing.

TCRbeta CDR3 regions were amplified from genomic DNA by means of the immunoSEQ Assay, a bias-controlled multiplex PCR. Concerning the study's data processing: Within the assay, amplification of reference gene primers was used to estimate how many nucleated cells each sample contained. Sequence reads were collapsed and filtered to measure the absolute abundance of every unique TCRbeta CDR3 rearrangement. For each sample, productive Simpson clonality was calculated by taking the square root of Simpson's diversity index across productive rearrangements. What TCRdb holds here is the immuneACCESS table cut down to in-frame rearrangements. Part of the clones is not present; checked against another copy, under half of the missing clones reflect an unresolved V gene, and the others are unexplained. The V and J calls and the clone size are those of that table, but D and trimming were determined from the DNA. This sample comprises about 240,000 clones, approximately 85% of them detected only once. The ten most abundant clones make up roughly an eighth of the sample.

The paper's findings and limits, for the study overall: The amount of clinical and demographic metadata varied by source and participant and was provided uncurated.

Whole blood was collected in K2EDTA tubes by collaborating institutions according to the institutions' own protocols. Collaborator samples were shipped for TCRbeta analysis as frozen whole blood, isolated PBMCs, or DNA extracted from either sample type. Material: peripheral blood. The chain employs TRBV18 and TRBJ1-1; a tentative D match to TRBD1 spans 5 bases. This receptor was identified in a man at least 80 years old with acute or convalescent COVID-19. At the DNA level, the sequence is TGTGCCAGCTCACCACCCTTGGGGGGGAACACTGAAGCTTTCTTT. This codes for CASSPPLGGNTEAFF.